Listed here is a single T cell receptor beta chain. Its antigen remains unknown. Trimming removed 6 bases from V and 5 bases from J; junction bases left unmatched: 12. Germline values: CDR1 DFQATT, CDR2 SNEGSKA (reference sequence). The CDR3 covers 16 residues. Recently diagnosed hyperthyroidism of less than 2 months' duration affected patients aged 18 to 65. Patients were excluded because of uncontrolled infection, other autoimmune disease, pregnancy or lactation. This sample is drawn from a study of T cells in Graves' hyperthyroidism and ophthalmopathy. Overall study results and limits: Most clonotypes expanded in the thyroid (above 0.001) were also present in blood.

Amplified TCR beta CDR3 regions came from RNA transcripts. With the HTBI primer set, the TCR CDR3 went through a first round of RT-PCR. MiXCR was run by TCRdb on the multiplex PCR reads, yielding one entry per CDR3 protein. The table records 610,000 or so distinct CDR3 sequences, around 46% of them present only once. The receptor comes from a woman younger than 30 with Graves' hyperthyroidism. The sequenced sample was peripheral blood or thyroid tissue (not recorded which). The chain uses TRBV20-1 and TRBJ2-5; 13 bases align to TRBD2. The chain's CDR3 is CSAPGGLAGFSETQYF. Written as DNA, the CDR3 is TGCAGTGCCCCAGGGGGACTAGCGGGATTTTCGGAGACCCAGTACTTC.